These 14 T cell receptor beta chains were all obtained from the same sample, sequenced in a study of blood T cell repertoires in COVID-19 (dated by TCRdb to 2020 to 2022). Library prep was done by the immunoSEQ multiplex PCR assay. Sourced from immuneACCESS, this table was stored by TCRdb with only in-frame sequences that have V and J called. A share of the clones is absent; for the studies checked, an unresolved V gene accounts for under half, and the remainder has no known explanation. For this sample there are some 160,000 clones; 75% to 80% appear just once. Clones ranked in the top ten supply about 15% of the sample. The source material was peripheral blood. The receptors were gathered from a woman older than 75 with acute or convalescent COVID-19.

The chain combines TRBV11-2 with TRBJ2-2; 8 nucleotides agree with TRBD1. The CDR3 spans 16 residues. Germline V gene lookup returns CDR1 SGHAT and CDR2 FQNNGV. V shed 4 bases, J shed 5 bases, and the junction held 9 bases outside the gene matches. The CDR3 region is CASSSSPRGRTGELFF. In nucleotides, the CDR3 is TGTGCCAGCAGCTCCTCCCCCAGGGGGCGTACCGGGGAGCTGTTTTTT.

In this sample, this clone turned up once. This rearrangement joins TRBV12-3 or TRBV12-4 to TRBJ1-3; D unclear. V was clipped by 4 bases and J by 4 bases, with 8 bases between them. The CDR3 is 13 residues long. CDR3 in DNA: TGTGCCAGCAGTTCTGAAGCGGGAAACACCATATATTTT. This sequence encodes CASSSEAGNTIYF.

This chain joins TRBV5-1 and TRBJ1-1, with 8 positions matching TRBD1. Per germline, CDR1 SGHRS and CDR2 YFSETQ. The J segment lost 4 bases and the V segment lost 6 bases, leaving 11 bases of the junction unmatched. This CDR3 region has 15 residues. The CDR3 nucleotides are TGCGCCAGCAAGATGCAGGGGGCGAGTAGCACTGAAGCTTTCTTT. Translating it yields CASKMQGASSTEAFF. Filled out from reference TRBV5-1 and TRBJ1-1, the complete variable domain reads KAGVTQTPRYLIKTRGQQVTLSCSPISGHRSVSWYQQTPGQGLQFLFEYFSETQRNKGNFPGRFSGRQFSNSRSEMNVSTLELGDSALYLCASKMQGASSTEAFFGQGTRLTVV.

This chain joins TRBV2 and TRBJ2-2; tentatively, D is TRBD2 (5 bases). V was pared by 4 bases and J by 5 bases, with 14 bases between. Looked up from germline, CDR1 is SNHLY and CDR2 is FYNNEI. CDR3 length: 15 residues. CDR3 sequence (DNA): TGTGCCAGCAGTGGGACTTCTGTAGGGACCGGGGAGCTGTTTTTT. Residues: CASSGTSVGTGELFF.

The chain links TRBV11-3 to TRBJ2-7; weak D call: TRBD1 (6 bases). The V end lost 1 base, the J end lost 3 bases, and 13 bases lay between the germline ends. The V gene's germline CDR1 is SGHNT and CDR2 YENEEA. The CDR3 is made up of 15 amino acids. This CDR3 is CASSLGRGYHYEQYF. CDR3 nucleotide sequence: TGTGCCAGCAGCTTAGGCAGGGGATATCACTACGAGCAGTACTTC.

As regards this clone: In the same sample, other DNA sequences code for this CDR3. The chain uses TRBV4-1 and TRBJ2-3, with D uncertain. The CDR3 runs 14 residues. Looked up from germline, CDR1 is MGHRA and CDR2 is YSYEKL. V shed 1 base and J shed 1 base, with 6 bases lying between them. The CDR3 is CASSQVARTDTQYF. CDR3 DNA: TGCGCCAGCAGCCAAGTAGCTCGCACAGATACGCAGTATTTT.

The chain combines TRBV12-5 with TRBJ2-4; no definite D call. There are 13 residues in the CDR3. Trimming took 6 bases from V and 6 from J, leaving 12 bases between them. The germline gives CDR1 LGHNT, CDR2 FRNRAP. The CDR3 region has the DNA TGTGCTAGTGGATTCGACTGGCTAAACATTCAGTACTTC. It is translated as CASGFDWLNIQYF.

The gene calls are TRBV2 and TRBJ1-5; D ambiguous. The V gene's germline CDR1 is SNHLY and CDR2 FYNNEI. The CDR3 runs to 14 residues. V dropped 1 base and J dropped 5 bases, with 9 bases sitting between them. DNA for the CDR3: TGTGCCAGCAGTGAAGGAGGGAGCTATCAGCCCCAGCATTTT. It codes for CASSEGGSYQPQHF.

The CDR3 DNA sequence: TGTGCCAGCAGTACTTCCGGGACAGTCTATGGCTACACCTTC. This translates into CASSTSGTVYGYTF. V usage is TRBV6-6 and J usage is TRBJ1-2; 7 nucleotides agree with TRBD1. The J segment lost 4 bases and the V segment lost 5 bases, leaving 7 bases of the junction unmatched. This CDR3 is built from 14 residues. Germline CDR1 is MNHNY and CDR2 is SVGAGI (reference sequence).

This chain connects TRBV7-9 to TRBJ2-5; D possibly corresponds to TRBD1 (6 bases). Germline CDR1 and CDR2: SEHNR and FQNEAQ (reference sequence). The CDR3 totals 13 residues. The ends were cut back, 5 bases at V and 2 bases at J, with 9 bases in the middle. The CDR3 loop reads CASSQGIQETQYF. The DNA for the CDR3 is TGTGCCAGCAGCCAGGGGATTCAAGAGACCCAGTACTTC. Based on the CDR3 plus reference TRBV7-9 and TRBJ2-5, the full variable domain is DTGVSQNPRHKITKRGQNVTFRCDPISEHNRLYWYRQTLGQGPEFLTYFQNEAQLEKSRLLSDRFSAERPKGSFSTLEIQRTEQGDSAMYLCASSQGIQETQYFGPGTRLLVL.

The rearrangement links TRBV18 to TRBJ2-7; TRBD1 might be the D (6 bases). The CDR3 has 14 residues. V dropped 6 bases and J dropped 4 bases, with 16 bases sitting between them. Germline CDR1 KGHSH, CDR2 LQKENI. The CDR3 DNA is TGTGCCAGCTCGCAAGGCAGGGGCGATTACGAGCAGTACTTC. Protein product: CASSQGRGDYEQYF.

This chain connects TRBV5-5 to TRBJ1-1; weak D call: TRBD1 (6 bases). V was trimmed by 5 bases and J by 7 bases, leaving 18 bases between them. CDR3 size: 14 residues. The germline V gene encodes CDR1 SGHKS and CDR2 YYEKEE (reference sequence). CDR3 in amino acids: CASSRFYRESEAFF. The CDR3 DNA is TGTGCCAGCAGTCGATTTTACAGGGAAAGTGAAGCTTTCTTT.

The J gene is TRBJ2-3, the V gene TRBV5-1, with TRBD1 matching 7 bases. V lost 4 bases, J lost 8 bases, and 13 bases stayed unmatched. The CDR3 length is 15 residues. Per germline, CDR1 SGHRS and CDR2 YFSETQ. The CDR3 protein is CASSPGDSTIGTQYF. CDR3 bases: TGCGCCAGCAGCCCAGGGGACAGTACGATAGGTACGCAGTATTTT.

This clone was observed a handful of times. In nucleotides, the CDR3 is TGTGCCAGCAGCGCTGACAGTTCTAACTATGGCTACACCTTC. Translation gives CASSADSSNYGYTF. This chain connects TRBV5-4 to TRBJ1-2, with D tentatively TRBD1 (5 bases). CDR1 and CDR2 (germline): SGHNT, YYREEE (reference sequence). CDR3 length: 14 residues. V was shortened by 4 bases and J by 0 bases, with 10 bases between the two germline ends.